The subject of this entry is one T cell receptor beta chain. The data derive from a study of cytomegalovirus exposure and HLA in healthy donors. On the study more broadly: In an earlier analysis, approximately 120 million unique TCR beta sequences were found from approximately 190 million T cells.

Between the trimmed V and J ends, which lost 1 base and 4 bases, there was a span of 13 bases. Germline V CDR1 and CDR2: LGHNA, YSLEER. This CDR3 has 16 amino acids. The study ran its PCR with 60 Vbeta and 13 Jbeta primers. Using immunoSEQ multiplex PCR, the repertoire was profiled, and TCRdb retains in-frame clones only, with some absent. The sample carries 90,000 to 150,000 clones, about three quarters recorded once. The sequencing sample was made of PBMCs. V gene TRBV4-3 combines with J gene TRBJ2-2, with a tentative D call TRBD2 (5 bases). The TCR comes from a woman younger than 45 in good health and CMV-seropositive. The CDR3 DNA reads TGCGCCAGCAGCCAAGGAGGTGGACTCCGCACCGGGGAGCTGTTTTTT. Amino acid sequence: CASSQGGGLRTGELFF.